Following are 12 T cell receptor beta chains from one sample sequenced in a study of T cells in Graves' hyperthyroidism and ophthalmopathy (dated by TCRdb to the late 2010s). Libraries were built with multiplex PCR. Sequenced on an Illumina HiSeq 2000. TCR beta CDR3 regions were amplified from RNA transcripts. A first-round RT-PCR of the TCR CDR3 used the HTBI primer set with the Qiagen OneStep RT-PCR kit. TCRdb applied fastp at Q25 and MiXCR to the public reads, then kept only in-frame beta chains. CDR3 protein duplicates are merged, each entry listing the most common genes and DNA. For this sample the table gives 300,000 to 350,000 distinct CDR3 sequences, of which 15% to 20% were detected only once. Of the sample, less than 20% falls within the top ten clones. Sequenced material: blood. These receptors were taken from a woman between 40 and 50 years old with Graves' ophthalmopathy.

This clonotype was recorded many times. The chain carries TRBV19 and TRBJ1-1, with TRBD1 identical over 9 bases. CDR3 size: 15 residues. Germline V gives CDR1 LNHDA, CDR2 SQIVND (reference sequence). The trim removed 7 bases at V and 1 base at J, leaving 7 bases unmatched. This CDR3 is CASNSGTGTNTEAFF. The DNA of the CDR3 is TGTGCCAGTAACTCCGGGACAGGGACGAACACTGAAGCTTTCTTT.

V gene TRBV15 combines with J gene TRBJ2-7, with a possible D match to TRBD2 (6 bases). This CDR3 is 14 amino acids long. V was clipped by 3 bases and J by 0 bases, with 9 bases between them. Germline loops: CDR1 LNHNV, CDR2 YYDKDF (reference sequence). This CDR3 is CATSSGGSSYEQYF. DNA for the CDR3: TGTGCCACCAGCAGCGGGGGTTCCTCCTACGAGCAGTACTTC. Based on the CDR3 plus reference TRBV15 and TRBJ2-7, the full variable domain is DAMVIQNPRYQVTQFGKPVTLSCSQTLNHNVMYWYQQKSSQAPKLLFHYYDKDFNNEADTPDNFQSRRPNTSFCFLDIRSPGLGDTAMYLCATSSGGSSYEQYFGPGTRLTVT.

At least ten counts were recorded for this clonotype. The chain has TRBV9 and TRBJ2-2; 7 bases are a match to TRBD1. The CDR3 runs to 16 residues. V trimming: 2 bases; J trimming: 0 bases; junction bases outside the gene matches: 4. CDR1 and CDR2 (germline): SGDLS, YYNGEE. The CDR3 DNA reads TGTGCCAGCAGCGTTTCACAGGGGTCGAACACCGGGGAGCTGTTTTTT. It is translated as CASSVSQGSNTGELFF.

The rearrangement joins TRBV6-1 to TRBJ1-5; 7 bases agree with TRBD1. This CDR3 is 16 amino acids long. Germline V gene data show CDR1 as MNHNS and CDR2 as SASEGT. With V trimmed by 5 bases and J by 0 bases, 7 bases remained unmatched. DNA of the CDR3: TGTGCCAGCAGTACAATGGGACAGCCTAGCAATCAGCCCCAGCATTTT. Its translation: CASSTMGQPSNQPQHF.

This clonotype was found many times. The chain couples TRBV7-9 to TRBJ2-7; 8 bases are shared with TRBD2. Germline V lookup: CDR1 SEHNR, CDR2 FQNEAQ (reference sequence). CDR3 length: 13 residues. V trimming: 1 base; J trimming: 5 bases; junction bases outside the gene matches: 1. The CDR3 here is CASSLELADEQYF. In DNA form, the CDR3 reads TGTGCCAGCAGCTTAGAACTAGCGGACGAGCAGTACTTC.

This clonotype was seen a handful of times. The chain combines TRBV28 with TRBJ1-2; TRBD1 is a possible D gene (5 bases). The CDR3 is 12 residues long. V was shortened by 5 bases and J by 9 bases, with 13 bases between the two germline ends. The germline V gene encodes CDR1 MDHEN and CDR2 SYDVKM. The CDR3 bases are TGTGCCAGCAGTAGGGACGCCGTCAGCTACACCTTC. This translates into CASSRDAVSYTF.

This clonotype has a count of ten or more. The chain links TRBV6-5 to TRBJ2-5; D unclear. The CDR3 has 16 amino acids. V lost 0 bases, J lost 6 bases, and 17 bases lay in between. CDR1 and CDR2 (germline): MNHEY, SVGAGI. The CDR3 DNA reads TGTGCCAGCAGTTACTCGGGTCGTCCCGAGCAAAAGACCCAGTACTTC. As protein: CASSYSGRPEQKTQYF.

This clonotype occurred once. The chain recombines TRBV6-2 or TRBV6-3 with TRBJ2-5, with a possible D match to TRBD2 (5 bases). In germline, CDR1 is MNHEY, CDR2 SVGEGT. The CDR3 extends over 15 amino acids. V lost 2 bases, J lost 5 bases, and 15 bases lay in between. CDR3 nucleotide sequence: TGTGCCAGCAGTTACGGGTTAGCGACCTGGGAGACCCAGTACTTC. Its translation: CASSYGLATWETQYF.

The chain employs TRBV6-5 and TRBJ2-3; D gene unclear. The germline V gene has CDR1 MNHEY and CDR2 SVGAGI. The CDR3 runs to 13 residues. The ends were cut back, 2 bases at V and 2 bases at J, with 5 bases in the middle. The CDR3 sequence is CASSYDPTDTQYF. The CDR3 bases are TGTGCCAGCAGTTACGACCCCACAGATACGCAGTATTTT.

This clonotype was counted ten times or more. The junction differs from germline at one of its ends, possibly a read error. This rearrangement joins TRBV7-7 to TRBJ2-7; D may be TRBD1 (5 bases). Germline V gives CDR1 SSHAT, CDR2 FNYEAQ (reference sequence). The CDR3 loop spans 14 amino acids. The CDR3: CASSLKQGSYEQYF. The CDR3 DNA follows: TGTGCTAGCAGCTTAAAGCAGGGCTCCTACGAGCAGTACTTC.

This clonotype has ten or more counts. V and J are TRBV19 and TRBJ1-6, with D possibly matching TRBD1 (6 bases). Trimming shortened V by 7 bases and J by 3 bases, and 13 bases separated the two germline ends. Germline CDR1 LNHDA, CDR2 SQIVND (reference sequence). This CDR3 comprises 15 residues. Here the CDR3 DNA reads TGTGCCAGTACAGACGAGGACAGCTATAATTCACCCCTCCACTTT. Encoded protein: CASTDEDSYNSPLHF.

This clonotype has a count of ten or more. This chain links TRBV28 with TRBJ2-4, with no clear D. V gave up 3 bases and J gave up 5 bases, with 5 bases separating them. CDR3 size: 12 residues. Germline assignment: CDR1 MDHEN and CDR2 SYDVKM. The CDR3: CASSLRQNIQYF. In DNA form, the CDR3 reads TGTGCCAGCAGTTTGAGACAAAACATTCAGTACTTC.